The following is a TCR beta chain sequence with its context. Its matching antigen is unknown. The data were obtained in a study of cytomegalovirus exposure and HLA in healthy donors. Donors were ostensibly healthy at sampling, although undocumented immune exposures were probable. General study points: Presence/absence analyses assumed roughly uniform sequencing depth across donors. The likely origin of a cluster of highly shared sequence variants was a sequencing artifact.

PCR involved 60 Vbeta and 13 Jbeta primers. Produced via immunoSEQ multiplex PCR; TCRdb's table is partial and in-frame only. The specimen's table records some 110,000 clones. This CDR3 has 13 amino acids. The V gene's germline CDR1 is MNHNS and CDR2 SASEGT. V was shortened by 3 bases and J by 6 bases, with 11 bases between the two germline ends. The V call is TRBV6-1, the J call TRBJ1-1; D remains unclear. The specimen was PBMCs. The receptor's source is a man in his forties in good health and CMV-seronegative. Written as DNA, the CDR3 is TGTGCCAGCAGTGACCCCATCCGCGCTGAAGCTTTCTTT. Translated: CASSDPIRAEAFF.